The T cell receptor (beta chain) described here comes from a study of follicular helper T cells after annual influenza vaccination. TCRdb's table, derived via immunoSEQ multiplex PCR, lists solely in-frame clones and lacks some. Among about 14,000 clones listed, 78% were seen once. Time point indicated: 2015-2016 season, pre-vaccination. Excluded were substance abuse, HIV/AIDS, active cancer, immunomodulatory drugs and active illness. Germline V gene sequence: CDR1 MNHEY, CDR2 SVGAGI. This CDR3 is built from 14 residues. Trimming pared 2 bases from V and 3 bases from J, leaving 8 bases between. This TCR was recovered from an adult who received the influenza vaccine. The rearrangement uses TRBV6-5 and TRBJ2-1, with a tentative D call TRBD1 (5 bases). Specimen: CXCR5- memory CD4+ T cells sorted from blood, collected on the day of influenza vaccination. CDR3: CASSYRDSYNEQFF. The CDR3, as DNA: TGTGCCAGCAGTTACCGCGACAGCTACAATGAGCAGTTCTTC.